This T cell receptor (beta chain) comes out of a study of blood T cell repertoires in COVID-19. Sequencing used immunoSEQ multiplex PCR; TCRdb keeps in-frame clones, though not all of them. The sample contains about 270,000 clones, roughly 90% of which appear only once. Recruits, aged about 18 to 100 years, lived in 24 US areas. Participant-reported clinical history was the basis for cohort assignment. CDR1 and CDR2 from the germline V gene are LGHDT and YNNKEL (reference sequence). Trimming took 1 base from V and 6 from J, leaving 4 bases between them. The CDR3 is made up of 11 amino acids. The sequence was obtained from a middle-aged man who had been exposed to COVID-19. The sample consisted of PBMCs or T cells enriched from blood (not recorded which). J is TRBJ2-7 and V is TRBV3-1 (or the pseudogene TRBV3-2); the D is unclear. The DNA for the CDR3 is TGTGCCAGCAGCCAAGGTCGCGAGCAGTACTTC. Its protein is CASSQGREQYF.